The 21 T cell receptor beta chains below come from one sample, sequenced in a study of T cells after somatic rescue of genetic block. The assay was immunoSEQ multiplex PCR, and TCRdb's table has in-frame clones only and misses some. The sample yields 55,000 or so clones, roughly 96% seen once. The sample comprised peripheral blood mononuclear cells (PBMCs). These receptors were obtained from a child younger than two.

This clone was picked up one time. The CDR3 region is CASSTGNTEAFF. CDR3 nucleotides: TGTGCCAGCAGTACAGGGAACACTGAAGCTTTCTTT. The gene calls are TRBV6-5 and TRBJ1-1; TRBD1 is a possible D gene (5 bases). This CDR3 comprises 12 residues. CDR1 and CDR2 (germline): MNHEY, SVGAGI. The V end was cut by 5 bases, the J end by 1 base, with 5 bases between.

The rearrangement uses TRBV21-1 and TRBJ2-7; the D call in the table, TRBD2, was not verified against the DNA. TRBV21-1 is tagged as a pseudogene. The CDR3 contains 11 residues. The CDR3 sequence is CASTPSYEQYF. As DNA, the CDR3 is TGTGCCAGCACCCCTTCCTACGAGCAGTACTTC.

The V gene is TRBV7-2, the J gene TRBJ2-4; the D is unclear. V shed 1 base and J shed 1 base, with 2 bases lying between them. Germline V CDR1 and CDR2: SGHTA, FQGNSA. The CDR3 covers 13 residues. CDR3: CASSLGAKNIQYF. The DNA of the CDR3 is TGTGCCAGCAGCTTAGGGGCCAAAAACATTCAGTACTTC.

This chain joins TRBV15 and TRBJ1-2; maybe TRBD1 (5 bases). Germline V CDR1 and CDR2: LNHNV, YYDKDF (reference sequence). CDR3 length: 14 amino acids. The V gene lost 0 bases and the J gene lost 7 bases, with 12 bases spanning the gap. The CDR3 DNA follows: TGTGCCACCAGCAGAGATATCCAGGGCTCTGGCTACACCTTC. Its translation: CATSRDIQGSGYTF.

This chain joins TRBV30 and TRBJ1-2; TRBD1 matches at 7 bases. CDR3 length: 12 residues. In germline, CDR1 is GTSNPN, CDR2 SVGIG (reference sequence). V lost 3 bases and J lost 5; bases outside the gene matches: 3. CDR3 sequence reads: CAWSRQGYGYTF. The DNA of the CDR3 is TGTGCCTGGAGCCGACAGGGTTATGGCTACACCTTC.

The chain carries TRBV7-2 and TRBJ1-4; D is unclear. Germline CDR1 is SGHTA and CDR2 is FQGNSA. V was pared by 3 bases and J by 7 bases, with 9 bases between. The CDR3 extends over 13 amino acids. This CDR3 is CASSFGPGEKLFF. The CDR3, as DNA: TGTGCCAGCAGCTTCGGCCCAGGTGAAAAACTGTTTTTT. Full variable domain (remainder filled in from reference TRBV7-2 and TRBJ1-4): GAGVSQSPSNKVTEKGKDVELRCDPISGHTALYWYRQSLGQGLEFLIYFQGNSAPDKSGLPSDRFSAERTGGSVSTLTIQRTQQEDSAVYLCASSFGPGEKLFFGSGTQLSVL.

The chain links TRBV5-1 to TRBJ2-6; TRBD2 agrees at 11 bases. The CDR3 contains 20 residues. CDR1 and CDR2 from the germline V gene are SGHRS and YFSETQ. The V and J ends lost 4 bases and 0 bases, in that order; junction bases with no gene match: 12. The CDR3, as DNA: TGCGCCAGCAGCCTACCCCCTAGCGGGAGGAGAGTCTCTGGGGCCAACGTCCTGACTTTC. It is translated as CASSLPPSGRRVSGANVLTF.

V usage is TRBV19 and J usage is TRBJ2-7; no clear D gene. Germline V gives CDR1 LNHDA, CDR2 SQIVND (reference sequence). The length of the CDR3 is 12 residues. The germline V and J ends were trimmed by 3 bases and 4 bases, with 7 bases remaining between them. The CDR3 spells CASSMRGYEQYF. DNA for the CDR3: TGTGCCAGTAGTATGCGCGGATACGAGCAGTACTTC.

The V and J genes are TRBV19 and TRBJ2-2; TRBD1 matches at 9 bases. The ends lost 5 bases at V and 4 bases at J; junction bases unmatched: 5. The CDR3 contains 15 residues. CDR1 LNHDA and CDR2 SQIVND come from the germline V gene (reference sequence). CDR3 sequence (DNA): TGTGCCAGTAGTTCAACAGGGGGCTTCACCGGGGAGCTGTTTTTT. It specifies CASSSTGGFTGELFF. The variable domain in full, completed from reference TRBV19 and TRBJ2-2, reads DGGITQSPKYLFRKEGQNVTLSCEQNLNHDAMYWYRQDPGQGLRLIYYSQIVNDFQKGDIAEGYSVSREKKESFPLTVTSAQKNPTAFYLCASSSTGGFTGELFFGEGSRLTVL.

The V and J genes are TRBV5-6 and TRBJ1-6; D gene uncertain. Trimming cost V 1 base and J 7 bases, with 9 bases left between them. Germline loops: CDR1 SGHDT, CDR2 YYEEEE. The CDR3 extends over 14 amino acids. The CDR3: CASSLSALNSPLHF. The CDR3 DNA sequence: TGTGCCAGCAGCTTGTCAGCTCTCAATTCACCCCTCCACTTT. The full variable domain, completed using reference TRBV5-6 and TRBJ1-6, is DAGVTQSPTHLIKTRGQQVTLRCSPKSGHDTVSWYQQALGQGPQFIFQYYEEEERQRGNFPDRFSGHQFPNYSSELNVNALLLGDSALYLCASSLSALNSPLHFGNGTRLTVT.

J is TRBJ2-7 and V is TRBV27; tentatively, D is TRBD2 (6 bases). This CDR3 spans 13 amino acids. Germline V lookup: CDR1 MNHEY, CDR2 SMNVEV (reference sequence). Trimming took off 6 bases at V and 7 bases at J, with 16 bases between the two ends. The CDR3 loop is CASSTLGGGEQYF. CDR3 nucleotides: TGTGCCAGCAGCACCCTCGGGGGAGGAGAGCAGTACTTC.

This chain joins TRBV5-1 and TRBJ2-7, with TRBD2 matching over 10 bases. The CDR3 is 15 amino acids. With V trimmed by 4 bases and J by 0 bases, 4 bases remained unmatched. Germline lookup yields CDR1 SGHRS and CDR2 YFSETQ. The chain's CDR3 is CASSRGTSASYEQYF. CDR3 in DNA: TGCGCCAGCAGCAGGGGGACTAGCGCCTCCTACGAGCAGTACTTC.

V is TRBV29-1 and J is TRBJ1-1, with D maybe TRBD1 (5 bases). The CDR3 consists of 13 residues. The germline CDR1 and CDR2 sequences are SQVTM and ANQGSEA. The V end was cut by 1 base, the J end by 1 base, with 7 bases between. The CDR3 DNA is TGCAGCGTTGAAGCAGGGTCGAACACTGAAGCTTTCTTT. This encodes CSVEAGSNTEAFF. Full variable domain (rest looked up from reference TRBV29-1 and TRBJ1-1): SAVISQKPSRDICQRGTSLTIQCQVDSQVTMMFWYRQQPGQSLTLIATANQGSEATYESGFVIDKFPISRPNLTFSTLTVSNMSPEDSSIYLCSVEAGSNTEAFFGQGTRLTVV.

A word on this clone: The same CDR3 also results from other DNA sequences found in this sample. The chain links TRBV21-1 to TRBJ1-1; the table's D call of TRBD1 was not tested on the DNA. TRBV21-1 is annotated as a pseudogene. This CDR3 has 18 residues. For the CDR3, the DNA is TGTGCCAGCAGAAAGGGGGACAGGGGGCTGAGAATGAATACTGAAGCTTTCTTT. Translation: CASRKGDRGLRMNTEAFF.

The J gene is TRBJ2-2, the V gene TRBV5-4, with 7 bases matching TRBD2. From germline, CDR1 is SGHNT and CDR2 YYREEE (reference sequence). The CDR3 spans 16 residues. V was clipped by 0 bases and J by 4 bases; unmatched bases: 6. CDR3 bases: TGTGCCAGCAGCTTGGCCTTAGGGAGGGGCACCGGGGAGCTGTTTTTT. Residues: CASSLALGRGTGELFF.

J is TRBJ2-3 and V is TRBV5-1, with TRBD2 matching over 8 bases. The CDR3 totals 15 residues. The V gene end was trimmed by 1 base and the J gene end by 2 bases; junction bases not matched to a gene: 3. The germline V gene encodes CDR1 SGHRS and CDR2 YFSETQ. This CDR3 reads CASSLLAGNTDTQYF. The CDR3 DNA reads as TGCGCCAGCAGCTTGTTAGCGGGGAACACAGATACGCAGTATTTT. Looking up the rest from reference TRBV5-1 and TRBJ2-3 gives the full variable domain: KAGVTQTPRYLIKTRGQQVTLSCSPISGHRSVSWYQQTPGQGLQFLFEYFSETQRNKGNFPGRFSGRQFSNSRSEMNVSTLELGDSALYLCASSLLAGNTDTQYFGPGTRLTVL.

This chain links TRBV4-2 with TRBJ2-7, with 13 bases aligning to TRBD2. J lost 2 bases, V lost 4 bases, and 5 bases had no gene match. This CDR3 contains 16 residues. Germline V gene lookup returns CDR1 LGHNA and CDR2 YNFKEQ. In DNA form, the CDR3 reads TGTGCCAGCAGCCCGGGACTAGCGGGACCCCCCTACGAGCAGTACTTC. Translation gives CASSPGLAGPPYEQYF.

The CDR3 here is CASSSGANVLTF. CDR3 DNA sequence: TGTGCCAGCAGTTCCGGGGCCAACGTCCTGACTTTC. The rearrangement uses TRBV27 and TRBJ2-6; D gene uncertain. The CDR3 has 12 residues. V was pared by 4 bases and J by 4 bases, with 2 bases between. Germline assignment: CDR1 MNHEY and CDR2 SMNVEV (reference sequence).

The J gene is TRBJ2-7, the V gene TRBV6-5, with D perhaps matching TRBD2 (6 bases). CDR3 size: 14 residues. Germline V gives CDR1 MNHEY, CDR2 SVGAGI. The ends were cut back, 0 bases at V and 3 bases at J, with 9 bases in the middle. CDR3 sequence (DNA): TGTGCCAGCAGTTACTCAATGGGGGGCTACGAGCAGTACTTC. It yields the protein CASSYSMGGYEQYF.

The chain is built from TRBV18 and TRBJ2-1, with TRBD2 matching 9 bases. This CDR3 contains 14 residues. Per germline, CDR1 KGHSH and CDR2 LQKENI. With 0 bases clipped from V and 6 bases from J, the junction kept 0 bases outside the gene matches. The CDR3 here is CASSPPSGSNEQFF. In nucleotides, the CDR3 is TGTGCCAGCTCACCACCTAGCGGGAGCAATGAGCAGTTCTTC.

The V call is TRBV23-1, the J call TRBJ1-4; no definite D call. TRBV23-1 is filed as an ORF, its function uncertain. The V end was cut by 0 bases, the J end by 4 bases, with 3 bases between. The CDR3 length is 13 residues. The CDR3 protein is CASSQSHNEKLFF. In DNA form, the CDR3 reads TGCGCCAGCAGTCAATCCCATAATGAAAAACTGTTTTTT.